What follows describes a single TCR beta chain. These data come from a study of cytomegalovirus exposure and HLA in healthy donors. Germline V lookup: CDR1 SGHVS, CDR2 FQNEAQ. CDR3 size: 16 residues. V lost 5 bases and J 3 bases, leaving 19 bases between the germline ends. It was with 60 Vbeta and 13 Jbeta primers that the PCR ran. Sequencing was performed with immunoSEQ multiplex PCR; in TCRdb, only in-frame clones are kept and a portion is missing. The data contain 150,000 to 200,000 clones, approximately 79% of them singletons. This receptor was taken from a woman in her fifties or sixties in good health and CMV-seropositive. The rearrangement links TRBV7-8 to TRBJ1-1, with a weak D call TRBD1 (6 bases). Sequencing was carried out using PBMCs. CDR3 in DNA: TGTGCCAGCAGCATCCCTTCTGGAGGGGGGGACACTGAAGCTTTCTTT. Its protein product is CASSIPSGGGDTEAFF.